The source of this T cell receptor beta chain is a study of blood T cell repertoires in COVID-19. Across the whole study: Specimens from acute and convalescent COVID-19 originated in the United States, Italy and Spain. From T cells, B-cell-depleted T cells, or PBMCs came the material, which was cDNA or gDNA.

Under the authors' procedure: Reference gene primer amplification in the assay estimated nucleated cell counts. Sequenced by immunoSEQ multiplex PCR; TCRdb stores in-frame clones only, minus some. D and trimming come from the DNA, and the V and J calls and clone size come from that table. The profile shows 90,000 to 140,000 clones, 65% to 80% of them singletons. Between the trimmed V and J ends, which lost 1 base and 1 base, there was a span of 11 bases. The V gene's germline CDR1 is LNHNV and CDR2 YYDKDF (reference sequence). The CDR3 is made up of 16 amino acids. The V and J genes are TRBV15 and TRBJ1-3; D is possibly TRBD1 (5 bases). The TCR was taken from a woman aged 70 to 79 with acute or convalescent COVID-19. Sample: peripheral blood. The CDR3 is CATSRGNQGSGNTIYF. In DNA form, the CDR3 reads TGTGCCACCAGCAGAGGGAATCAGGGATCTGGAAACACCATATATTTT.